There are many counts of the clone carrying this T cell receptor beta chain. These data come from a study of spatial heterogeneity in lung cancer. One entry per CDR3 protein, called by TCRdb with MiXCR from the 5' RACE reads. The sample yields tens of thousands of distinct CDR3 sequences, about 9.4% seen once. Time point of the sample: sample taken at primary tumor resection. Researchers sequenced whole RNA taken from tumor, nontumor lung or frozen PBMC without sorting. The donors comprised some 78 untreated early-stage non-small cell lung cancer patients. The CDR3 is made up of 13 amino acids. V was pared by 2 bases and J by 2 bases, with 7 bases between.

The sequencing used PBMCs, collected at surgery. The receptor's source is a male donor with early-stage non-small cell lung cancer. This chain links TRBV12-3 or TRBV12-4 with TRBJ2-7, with D unresolved. Written as DNA, the CDR3 is TGTGCCAGCAGTTTACTTACAGCCTACGAGCAGTACTTC. Protein: CASSLLTAYEQYF.